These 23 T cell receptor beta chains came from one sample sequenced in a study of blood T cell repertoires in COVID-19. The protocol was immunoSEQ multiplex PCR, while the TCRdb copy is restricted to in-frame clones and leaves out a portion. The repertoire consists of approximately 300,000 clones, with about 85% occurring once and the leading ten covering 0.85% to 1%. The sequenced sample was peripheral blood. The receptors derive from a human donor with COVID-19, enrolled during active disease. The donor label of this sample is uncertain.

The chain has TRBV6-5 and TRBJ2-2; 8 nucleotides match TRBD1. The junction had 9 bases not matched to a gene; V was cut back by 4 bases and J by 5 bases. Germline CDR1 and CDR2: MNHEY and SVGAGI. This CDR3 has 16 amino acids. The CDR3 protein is CASSFGQGGWTGELFF. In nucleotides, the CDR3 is TGTGCCAGCAGTTTTGGACAGGGAGGCTGGACCGGGGAGCTGTTTTTT.

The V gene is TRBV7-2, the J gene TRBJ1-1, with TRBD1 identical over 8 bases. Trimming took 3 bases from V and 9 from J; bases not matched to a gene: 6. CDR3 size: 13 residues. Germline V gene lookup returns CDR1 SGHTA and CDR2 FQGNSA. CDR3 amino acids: CASSLQGARKAFF. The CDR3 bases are TGTGCCAGCAGCTTGCAGGGGGCGCGTAAAGCTTTCTTT.

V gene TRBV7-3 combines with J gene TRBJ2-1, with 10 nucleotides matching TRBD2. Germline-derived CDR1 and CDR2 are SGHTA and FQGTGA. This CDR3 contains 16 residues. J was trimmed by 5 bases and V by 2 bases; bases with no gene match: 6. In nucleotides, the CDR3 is TGTGCCAGCAGCTTAGGGACTAGCGAGATCAACAATGAGCAGTTCTTC. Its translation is CASSLGTSEINNEQFF.

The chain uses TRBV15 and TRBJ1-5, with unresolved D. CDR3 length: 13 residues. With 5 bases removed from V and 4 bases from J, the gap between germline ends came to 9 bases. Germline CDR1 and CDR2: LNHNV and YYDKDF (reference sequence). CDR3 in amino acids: CATSGRLNQPQHF. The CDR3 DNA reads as TGTGCCACCAGCGGGAGACTTAATCAGCCCCAGCATTTT.

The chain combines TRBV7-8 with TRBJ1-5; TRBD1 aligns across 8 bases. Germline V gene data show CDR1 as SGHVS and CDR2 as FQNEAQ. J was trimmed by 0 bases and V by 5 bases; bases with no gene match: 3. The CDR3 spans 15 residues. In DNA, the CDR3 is TGTGCCAGCAGCCCGGACAGGGTTAGCAATCAGCCCCAGCATTTT. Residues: CASSPDRVSNQPQHF.

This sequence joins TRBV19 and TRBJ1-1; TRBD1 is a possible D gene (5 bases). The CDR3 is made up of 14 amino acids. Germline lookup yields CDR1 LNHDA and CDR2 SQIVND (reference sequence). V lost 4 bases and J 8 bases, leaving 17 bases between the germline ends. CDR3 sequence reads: CASSTYPGAAEAFF. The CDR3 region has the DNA TGTGCCAGTAGTACTTACCCTGGGGCGGCAGAAGCTTTCTTT.

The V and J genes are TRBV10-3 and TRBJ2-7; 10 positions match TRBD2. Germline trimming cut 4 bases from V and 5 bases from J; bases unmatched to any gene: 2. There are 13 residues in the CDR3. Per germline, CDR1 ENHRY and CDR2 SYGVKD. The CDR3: CAISGTSGNEQYF. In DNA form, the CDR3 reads TGTGCCATCAGTGGGACTAGCGGCAACGAGCAGTACTTC.

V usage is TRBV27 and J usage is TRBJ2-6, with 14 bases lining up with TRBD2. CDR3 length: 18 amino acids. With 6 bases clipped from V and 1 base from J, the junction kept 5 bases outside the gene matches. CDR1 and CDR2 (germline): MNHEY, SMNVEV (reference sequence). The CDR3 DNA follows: TGTGCCAGCAGCTCCTGGACTAGCGGGAGGTCTGGGGCCAACGTCCTGACTTTC. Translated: CASSSWTSGRSGANVLTF.

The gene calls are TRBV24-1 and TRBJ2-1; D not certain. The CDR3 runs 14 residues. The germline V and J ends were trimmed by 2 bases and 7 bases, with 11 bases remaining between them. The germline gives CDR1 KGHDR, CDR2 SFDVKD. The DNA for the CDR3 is TGTGCCACCAGTGATTCCGCACTTGCAAATGAGCAGTTCTTC. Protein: CATSDSALANEQFF.

CDR3: CASSRGKNTEAFF. The CDR3 nucleotides read TGTGCCAGCTCCCGGGGGAAGAACACTGAAGCTTTCTTT. The chain carries TRBV7-9 and TRBJ1-1; a possible D gene is TRBD1 (5 bases). Per germline, CDR1 SEHNR and CDR2 FQNEAQ (reference sequence). The V and J ends lost 8 bases and 1 base respectively, with 11 bases between them. This CDR3 has 13 amino acids. The whole variable domain, remainder taken from reference TRBV7-9 and TRBJ1-1, is DTGVSQNPRHKITKRGQNVTFRCDPISEHNRLYWYRQTLGQGPEFLTYFQNEAQLEKSRLLSDRFSAERPKGSFSTLEIQRTEQGDSAMYLCASSRGKNTEAFFGQGTRLTVV.

The chain's CDR3 is CASSQTANTEAFF. DNA of the CDR3: TGTGCCAGCAGCCAGACAGCGAACACTGAAGCTTTCTTT. The chain links TRBV3-1 (or the pseudogene TRBV3-2) to TRBJ1-1, with a possible D match to TRBD1 (5 bases). The V gene's germline CDR1 is LGHDT and CDR2 YNNKEL (reference sequence). The CDR3 sequence is 13 residues long. V gave up 3 bases and J gave up 1 base, with 6 bases separating them.

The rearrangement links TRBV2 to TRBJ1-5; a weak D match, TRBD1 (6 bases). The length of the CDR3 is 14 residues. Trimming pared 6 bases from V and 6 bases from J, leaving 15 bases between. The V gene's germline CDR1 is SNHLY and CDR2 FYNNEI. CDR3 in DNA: TGTGCCAGCAGCGACACAGGGAGCGCTCAGCCCCAGCATTTT. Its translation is CASSDTGSAQPQHF.

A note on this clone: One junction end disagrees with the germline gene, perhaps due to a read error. The CDR3 protein is CASSQGHQETQYF. CDR3 coding DNA: TGCGCCAGCAGCCAAGGCCACCAGGAGACCCAGTACTTC. The V gene is TRBV4-1, the J gene TRBJ2-5; D ambiguous. The CDR3 is 13 residues long. Germline V gene data show CDR1 as MGHRA and CDR2 as YSYEKL.

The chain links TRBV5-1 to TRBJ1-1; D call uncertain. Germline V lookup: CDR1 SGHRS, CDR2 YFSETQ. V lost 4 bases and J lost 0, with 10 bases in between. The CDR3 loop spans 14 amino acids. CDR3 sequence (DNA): TGCGCCAGCAGCCCCGACGGGTTGAACACTGAAGCTTTCTTT. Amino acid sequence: CASSPDGLNTEAFF. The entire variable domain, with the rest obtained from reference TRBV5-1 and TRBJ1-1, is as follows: KAGVTQTPRYLIKTRGQQVTLSCSPISGHRSVSWYQQTPGQGLQFLFEYFSETQRNKGNFPGRFSGRQFSNSRSEMNVSTLELGDSALYLCASSPDGLNTEAFFGQGTRLTVV.

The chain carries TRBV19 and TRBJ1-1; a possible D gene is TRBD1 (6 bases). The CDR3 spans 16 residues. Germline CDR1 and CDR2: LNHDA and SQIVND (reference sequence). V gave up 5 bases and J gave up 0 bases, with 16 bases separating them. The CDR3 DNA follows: TGTGCCAGTAGTCCCGGACAGCTATGGATGAACACTGAAGCTTTCTTT. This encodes CASSPGQLWMNTEAFF. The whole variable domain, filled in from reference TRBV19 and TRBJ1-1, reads DGGITQSPKYLFRKEGQNVTLSCEQNLNHDAMYWYRQDPGQGLRLIYYSQIVNDFQKGDIAEGYSVSREKKESFPLTVTSAQKNPTAFYLCASSPGQLWMNTEAFFGQGTRLTVV.

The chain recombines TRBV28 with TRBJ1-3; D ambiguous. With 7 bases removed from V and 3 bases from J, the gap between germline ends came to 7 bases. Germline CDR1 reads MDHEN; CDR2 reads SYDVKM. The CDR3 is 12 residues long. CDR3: CASNSGGNTIYF. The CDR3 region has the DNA TGTGCCAGCAACTCTGGTGGAAACACCATATATTTT.

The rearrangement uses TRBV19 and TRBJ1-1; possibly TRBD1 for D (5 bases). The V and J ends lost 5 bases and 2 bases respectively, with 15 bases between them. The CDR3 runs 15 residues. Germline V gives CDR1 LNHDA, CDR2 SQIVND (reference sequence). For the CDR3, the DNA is TGTGCCAGTAGTGCTTACGACAGACCCAACACTGAAGCTTTCTTT. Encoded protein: CASSAYDRPNTEAFF.

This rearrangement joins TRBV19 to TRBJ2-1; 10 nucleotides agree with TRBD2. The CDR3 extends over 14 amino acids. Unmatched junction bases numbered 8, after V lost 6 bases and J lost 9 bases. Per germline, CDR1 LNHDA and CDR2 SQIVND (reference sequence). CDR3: CASRRVAGGSEQFF. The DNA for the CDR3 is TGTGCCAGTAGACGAGTAGCGGGAGGAAGTGAGCAGTTCTTC.

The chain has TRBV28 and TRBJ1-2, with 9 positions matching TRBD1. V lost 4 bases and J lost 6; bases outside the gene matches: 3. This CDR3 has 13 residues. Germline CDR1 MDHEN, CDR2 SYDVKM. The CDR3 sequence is CASSWGQGDGYTF. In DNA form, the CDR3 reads TGTGCCAGCAGTTGGGGACAGGGCGATGGCTACACCTTC.

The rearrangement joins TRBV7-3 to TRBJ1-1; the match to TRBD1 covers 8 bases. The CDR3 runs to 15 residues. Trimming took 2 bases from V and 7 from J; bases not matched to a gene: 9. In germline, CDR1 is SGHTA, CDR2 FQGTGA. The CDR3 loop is CASSLQGRGHDEAFF. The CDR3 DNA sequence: TGTGCCAGCAGCTTACAGGGCAGGGGGCATGATGAAGCTTTCTTT.

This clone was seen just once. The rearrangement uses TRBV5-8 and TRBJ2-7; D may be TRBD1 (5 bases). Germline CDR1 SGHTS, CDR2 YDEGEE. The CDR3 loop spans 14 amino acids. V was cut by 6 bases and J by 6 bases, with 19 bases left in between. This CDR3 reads CASTYRGRNVEQYF. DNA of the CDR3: TGTGCCAGCACCTATAGGGGCAGGAATGTCGAGCAGTACTTC.

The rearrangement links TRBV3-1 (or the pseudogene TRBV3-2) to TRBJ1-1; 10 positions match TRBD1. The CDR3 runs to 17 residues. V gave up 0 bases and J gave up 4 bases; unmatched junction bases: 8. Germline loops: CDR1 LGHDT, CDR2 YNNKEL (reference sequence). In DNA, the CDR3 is TGTGCCAGCAGCCAAGATGTGGTGGGACAGGGGCTCACTGAAGCTTTCTTT. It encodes CASSQDVVGQGLTEAFF.

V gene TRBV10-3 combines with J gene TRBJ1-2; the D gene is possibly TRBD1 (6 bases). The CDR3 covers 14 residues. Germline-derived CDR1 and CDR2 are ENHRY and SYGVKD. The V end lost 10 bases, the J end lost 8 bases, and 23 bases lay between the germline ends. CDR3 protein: CATNLQGPTRGYTF. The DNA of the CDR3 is TGTGCCACCAATTTACAGGGCCCGACGCGGGGCTACACCTTC.